This TCR beta chain was captured by sequencing in a study of CD8+ T cells in alopecia areata. Extraction of RNA preceded its reverse transcription into cDNA, which served as the sequencing template. Clones were read by immunoSEQ multiplex PCR, and TCRdb kept only the in-frame ones, dropping some. Altogether 95,000 to 150,000 clones are present, roughly 55% being singletons, with the ten largest covering around 5.7%. J was trimmed by 1 base and V by 0 bases; bases with no gene match: 8. CDR3 length: 18 amino acids. Germline lookup yields CDR1 GTSNPN and CDR2 SVGIG (reference sequence). Worth noting for this clone: Its antigen is unknown.

Regarding treatment: oral pan-JAK inhibitor, 5-10 mg twice daily. Whole-study findings and limits: On tofacitinib, scalp and blood still held many of the expanded lesional clones.

The rearrangement joins TRBV30 to TRBJ2-6, with 8 positions matching TRBD1. The clonotype comes from a human donor with alopecia areata. This material consisted of CD4+ T cells sorted from blood, taken at week 4, from a patient treated with tofacitinib. The CDR3 DNA reads TGTGCCTGGAGTGTGACGCGGGACAGGCTTTCTGGGGCCAACGTCCTGACTTTC. Its protein product is CAWSVTRDRLSGANVLTF.